This TCR beta chain was documented in a study of T cell clusters in autoimmune cytopenias (dated by TCRdb to the late 2010s). Looking at the study overall: A mean age of around 50 years and a median age of 59 years were recorded for the healthy donor controls, of whom about half of the roughly 43 were female. TRB sequencing reached a median depth of approximately 56,000 reads per sample and yielded a median of roughly 2,500 distinct TRB clonotypes per sample. Peripheral blood TRB and IGH repertoires were sequenced in autoimmune cytopenia patients at active disease and during treatment follow-up, alongside healthy, CLL and autoimmune hepatitis controls. The goal of the study was to find out whether patients with autoimmune cytopenia have a disease-specific immune repertoire signature that could be used as a blood-based biomarker. For primary cytopenia, about 23 age-matched healthy donors were used as controls, and for secondary cytopenia, approximately 15 age-matched CLL patients were used as controls. Autoimmune hepatitis repertoires were compared against 20 to 25 age- and sex-matched healthy donors.

From its cysteine to its phenylalanine, the CDR3 spans 13 amino acids. DNA for this receptor is not on file. Per the germline V gene (reference sequence), MNHEY is the CDR1 and SMNVEV is the CDR2. To amplify TRB rearrangements, a touch-down multiplex PCR protocol was run with the TRB-A and TRB-B primer pools combined in a single tube. Illumina adapters and sample indices were added to the amplicons through two consecutive PCR reactions using Phusion HS II polymerase. After gel purification with the NucleoSpin Gel and PCR Clean-up kit, the amplicons were quantified by Qubit and checked for quality on an Agilent 2100 Bioanalyzer. Libraries were sequenced on an Illumina MiSeq using 600-cycle, single-indexed, paired-end runs. The published analysis was carried out like this. Alignment and assembly of TRB reads were performed with MiXCR version 2.1.12 and the default MiXCR reference library. Each unique CDR3 nucleotide sequence defined a clone, and only productive sequences with at least two reads were analysed. Repertoire diversity was assessed with alpha-parameterized diversity profiles (alpha 0 to 5), including the Shannon (alpha 1) and Simpson (alpha 2) indices, which were computed with an R script. Combinatorial TRB VJ usage was computed with the tcR package and compared between cohorts by principal component analysis with ade4. TCRbeta CDR3s were clustered with GLIPH on cohort pairs matched by age and read depth, and cluster frequencies were compared by Wilcoxon test. Each entry corresponds to one CDR3 protein sequence from reads that TCRdb reprocessed, and DNA is not given. These V and J calls derive from TCRdb rather than the authors' analysis. The sample's records list about 5,000 distinct CDR3 sequences. The ten largest clones add up to about 30% of the sample.

Frequency indicates this clonotype is medium-sized (0.01 to 0.1%); no count is kept. The target of this receptor is not known. The research as a whole found: The cluster-lack signature was not seen for secondary cytopenia versus CLL, apparently masked by the dominant lymphoma-associated repertoire. The GLIPH analysis suggested a lack of physiological T cell clusters in primary autoimmune cytopenia patients, since 51 clusters were exclusive to healthy donors whereas under 20 were exclusive to patients. About 3-fold more exclusive TRB clusters were observed in healthy donors than in active autoimmune hepatitis patients, consistent with an autoimmunity-wide signature. TRB repertoire shifts, with less even repertoires in secondary cytopenia and CLL, mostly reflected lymphoma bias rather than autoimmunity. The T cell clusters were defined only in silico, and the functional role of the clusters still needed to be validated experimentally.

Per sample, approximately 270 ng of peripheral blood genomic DNA, approximately 41,000 genome equivalents, was used for TRB amplification. These sequences were also reported in another study, on T cell repertoires in aging, cancer and after chemotherapy. Per that second paper: Donors spanned six age groups from 30 or younger to 70 or older, with at least three individuals per group. TCR repertoires from healthy donor controls were recorded over periods of several months to years and showed clear clonal overlap between repeated samplings. The full dataset contained several million TCR reads. Compared with age-matched healthy donors, untreated patients with hematological or solid cancers had significantly lower TCR diversity and higher clonality in blood. In healthy donors, the drop in TCR diversity with age came mainly from a loss of richness, whereas in cancer patients a loss of evenness also played a part. An increase in median generation probability over the chemotherapy interval was observed in both cancer cohorts, suggesting that the repertoire was reconstituted through rebound thymic output. The authors noted that the repertoire data do not allow conclusions about immunological memory after chemotherapy. To look at immunoaging and at how T cells reconstitute after chemotherapy, the study profiled TCR beta repertoires in peripheral blood from both healthy donors and cancer patients. Alongside around 97 healthy donors serving as a reference group, the cohort included 200 to 250 cancer patients, of whom more than 85 had hematological cancers and 110 to 140 had solid cancers. TRB sequences were processed with MiXCR versions 2.12 and 3.0.5. Shannon diversity, evenness, clonality (one minus evenness), and alpha-parameterized diversity profiles from alpha 0 to 5 were included as repertoire metrics. The IGoR algorithm was used to calculate generation probabilities of clones in the paired pre- and post-chemotherapy samples.

The receptor was isolated from a human donor in good health. Sequencing was done on a sample of peripheral blood. The receptor chain draws on TRBV27 and TRBJ2-7; the D call from TCRdb, TRBD1, cannot be confirmed without DNA. The CDR3 protein sequence reads: CASNPSGGPEQYF.